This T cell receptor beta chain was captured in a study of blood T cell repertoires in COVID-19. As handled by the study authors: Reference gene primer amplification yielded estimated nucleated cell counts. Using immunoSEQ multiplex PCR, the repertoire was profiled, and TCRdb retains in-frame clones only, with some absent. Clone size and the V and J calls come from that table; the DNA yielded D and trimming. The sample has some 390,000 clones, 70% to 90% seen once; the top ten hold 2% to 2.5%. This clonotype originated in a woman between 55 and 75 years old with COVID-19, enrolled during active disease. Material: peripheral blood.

The CDR3, as DNA: TGTGCCAGCACCACCTCCTCGAGGACAGGGGATTCACCCCTCCACTTT. This translates into CASTTSSRTGDSPLHF. J is TRBJ1-6 and V is TRBV7-9; 9 nucleotides line up with TRBD1. Trimming at V came to 7 bases and at J to 8 bases, leaving 12 bases not matched to a gene. Per the germline V gene, CDR1 is SEHNR and CDR2 is FQNEAQ (reference sequence). The CDR3 totals 16 residues.